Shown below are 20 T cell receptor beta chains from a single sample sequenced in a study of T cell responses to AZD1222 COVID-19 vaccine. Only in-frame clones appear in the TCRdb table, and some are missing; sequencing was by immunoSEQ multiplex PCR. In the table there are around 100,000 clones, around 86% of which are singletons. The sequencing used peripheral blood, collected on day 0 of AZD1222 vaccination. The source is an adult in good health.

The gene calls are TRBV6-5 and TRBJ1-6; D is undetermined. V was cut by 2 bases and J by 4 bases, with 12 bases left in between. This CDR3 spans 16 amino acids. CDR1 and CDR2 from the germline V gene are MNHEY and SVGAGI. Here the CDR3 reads CASSYLAYRYNSPLHF. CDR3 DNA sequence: TGTGCCAGCAGTTACCTGGCTTATCGGTATAATTCACCCCTCCACTTT.

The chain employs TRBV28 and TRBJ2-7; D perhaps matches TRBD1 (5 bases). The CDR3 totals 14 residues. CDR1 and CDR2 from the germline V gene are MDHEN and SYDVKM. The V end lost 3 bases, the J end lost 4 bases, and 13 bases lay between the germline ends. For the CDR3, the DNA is TGTGCCAGCAGTTTTGTCTTAGACAGTTACGAGCAGTACTTC. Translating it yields CASSFVLDSYEQYF.

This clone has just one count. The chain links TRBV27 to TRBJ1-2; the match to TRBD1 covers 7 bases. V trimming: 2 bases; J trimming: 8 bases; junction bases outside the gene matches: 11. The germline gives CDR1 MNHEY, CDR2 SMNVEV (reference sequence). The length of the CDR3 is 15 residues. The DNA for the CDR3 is TGTGCCAGCAGTTTAAGCCGGACAGGAGGAGGAGGCTACACCTTC. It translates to CASSLSRTGGGGYTF.

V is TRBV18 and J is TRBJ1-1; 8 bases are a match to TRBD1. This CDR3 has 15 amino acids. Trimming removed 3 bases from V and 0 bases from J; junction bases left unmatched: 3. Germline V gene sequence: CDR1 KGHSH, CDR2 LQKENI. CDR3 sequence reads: CASSPGQGLNTEAFF. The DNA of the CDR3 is TGTGCCAGCTCACCCGGACAGGGATTGAACACTGAAGCTTTCTTT. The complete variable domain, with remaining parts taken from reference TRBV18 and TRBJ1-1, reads NAGVMQNPRHLVRRRGQEARLRCSPMKGHSHVYWYRQLPEEGLKFMVYLQKENIIDESGMPKERFSAEFPKEGPSILRIQQVVRGDSAAYFCASSPGQGLNTEAFFGQGTRLTVV.

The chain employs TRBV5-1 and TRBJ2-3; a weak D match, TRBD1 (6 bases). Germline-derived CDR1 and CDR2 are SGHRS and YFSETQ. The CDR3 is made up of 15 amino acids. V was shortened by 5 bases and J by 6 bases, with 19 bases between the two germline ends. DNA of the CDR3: TGCGCCAGCAGACCTGAGGGACACAGAGCCGATACGCAGTATTTT. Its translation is CASRPEGHRADTQYF.

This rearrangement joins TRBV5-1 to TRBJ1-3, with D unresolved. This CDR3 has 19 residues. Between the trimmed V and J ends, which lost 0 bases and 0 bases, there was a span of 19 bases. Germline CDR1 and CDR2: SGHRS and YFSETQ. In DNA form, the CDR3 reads TGCGCCAGCAGCTTGGAAGGGTCCTGGGGAGGAACCTCTGGAAACACCATATATTTT. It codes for CASSLEGSWGGTSGNTIYF.

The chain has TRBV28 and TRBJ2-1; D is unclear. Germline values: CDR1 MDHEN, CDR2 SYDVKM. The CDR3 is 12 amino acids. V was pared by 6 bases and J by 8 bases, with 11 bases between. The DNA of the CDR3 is TGTGCCAGCAGCCGCACCCGGGATGAGCAGTTCTTC. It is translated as CASSRTRDEQFF.

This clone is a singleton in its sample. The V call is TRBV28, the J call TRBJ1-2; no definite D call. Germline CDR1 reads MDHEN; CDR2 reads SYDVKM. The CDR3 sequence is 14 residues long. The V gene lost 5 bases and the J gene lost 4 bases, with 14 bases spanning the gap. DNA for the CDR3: TGTGCCAGCAGTAACGCTGCATTCGGCTATGGCTACACCTTC. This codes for CASSNAAFGYGYTF.

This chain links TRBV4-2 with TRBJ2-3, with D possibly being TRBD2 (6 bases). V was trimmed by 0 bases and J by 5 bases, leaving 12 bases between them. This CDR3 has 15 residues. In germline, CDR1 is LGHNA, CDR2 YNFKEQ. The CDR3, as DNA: TGTGCCAGCAGCCAAGATCAACGGGGAGGAGATACGCAGTATTTT. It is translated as CASSQDQRGGDTQYF.

The CDR3 sequence: CASSLGTGRSDTQYF. CDR3 DNA: TGTGCCAGCAGCCTAGGGACAGGGAGGTCAGATACGCAGTATTTT. The chain employs TRBV5-6 and TRBJ2-3, with TRBD1 matching over 9 bases. The germline gives CDR1 SGHDT, CDR2 YYEEEE. J lost 4 bases, V lost 4 bases, and 7 bases had no gene match. This CDR3 contains 15 residues.

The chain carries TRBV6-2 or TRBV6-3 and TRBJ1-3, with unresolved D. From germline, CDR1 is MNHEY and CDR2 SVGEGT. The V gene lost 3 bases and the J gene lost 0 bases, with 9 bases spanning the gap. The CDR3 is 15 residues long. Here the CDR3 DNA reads TGTGCCAGCAGTTATCCCACGGCCTCTGGAAACACCATATATTTT. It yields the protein CASSYPTASGNTIYF.

The CDR3 here is CASTPGGSGNTIYF. CDR3 bases: TGTGCCAGCACCCCGGGGGGGTCTGGAAACACCATATATTTT. This chain uses TRBV9 with TRBJ1-3, with D maybe TRBD1 (5 bases). CDR3 length: 14 amino acids. Germline values: CDR1 SGDLS, CDR2 YYNGEE. The germline V and J ends were trimmed by 6 bases and 1 base, with 11 bases remaining between them. Full variable domain (rest looked up from reference TRBV9 and TRBJ1-3): DSGVTQTPKHLITATGQRVTLRCSPRSGDLSVYWYQQSLDQGLQFLIQYYNGEERAKGNILERFSAQQFPDLHSELNLSSLELGDSALYFCASTPGGSGNTIYFGEGSWLTVV.

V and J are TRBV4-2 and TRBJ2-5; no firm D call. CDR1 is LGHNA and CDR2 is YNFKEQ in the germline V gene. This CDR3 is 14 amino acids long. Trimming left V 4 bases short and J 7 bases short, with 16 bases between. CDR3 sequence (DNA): TGTGCCAGCAGCCTAGAAACTACGGCGGCGACCCAGTACTTC. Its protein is CASSLETTAATQYF.

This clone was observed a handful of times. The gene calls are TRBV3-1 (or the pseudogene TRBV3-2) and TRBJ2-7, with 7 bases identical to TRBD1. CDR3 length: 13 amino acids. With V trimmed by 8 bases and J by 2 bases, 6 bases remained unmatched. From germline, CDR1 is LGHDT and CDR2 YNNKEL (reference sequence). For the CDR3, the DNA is TGTGCCAGCTCCCGGGACAGCGCCTACGAGCAGTACTTC. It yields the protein CASSRDSAYEQYF.

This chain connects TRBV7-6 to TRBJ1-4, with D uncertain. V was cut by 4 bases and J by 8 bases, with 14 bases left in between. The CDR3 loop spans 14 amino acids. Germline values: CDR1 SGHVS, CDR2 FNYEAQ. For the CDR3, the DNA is TGTGCCAGCAGCTCTTCGGCCCGGTCGGAAAAACTGTTTTTT. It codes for CASSSSARSEKLFF.

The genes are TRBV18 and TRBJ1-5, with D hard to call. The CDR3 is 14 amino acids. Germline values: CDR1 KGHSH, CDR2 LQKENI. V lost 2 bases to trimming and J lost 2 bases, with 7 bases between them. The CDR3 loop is CASSPRSGNQPQHF. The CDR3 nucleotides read TGTGCCAGCTCACCAAGGTCAGGCAATCAGCCCCAGCATTTT.

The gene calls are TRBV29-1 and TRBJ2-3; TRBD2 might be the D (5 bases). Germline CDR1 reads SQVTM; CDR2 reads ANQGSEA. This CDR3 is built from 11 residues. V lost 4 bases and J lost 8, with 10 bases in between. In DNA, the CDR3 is TGCAGCGTTGTTCGGGGTGCTACGCAGTATTTT. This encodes CSVVRGATQYF.

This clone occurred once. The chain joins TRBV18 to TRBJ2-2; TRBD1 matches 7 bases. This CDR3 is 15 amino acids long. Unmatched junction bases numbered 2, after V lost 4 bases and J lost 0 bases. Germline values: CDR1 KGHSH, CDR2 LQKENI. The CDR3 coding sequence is TGTGCCAGCTCACGTCAGGGGGCGAACACCGGGGAGCTGTTTTTT. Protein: CASSRQGANTGELFF.

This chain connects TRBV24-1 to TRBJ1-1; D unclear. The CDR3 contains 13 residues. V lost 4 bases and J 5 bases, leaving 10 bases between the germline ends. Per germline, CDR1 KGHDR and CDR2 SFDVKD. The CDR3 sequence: CATSDSGRTEAFF. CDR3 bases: TGTGCCACCAGTGACTCTGGTCGAACTGAAGCTTTCTTT.

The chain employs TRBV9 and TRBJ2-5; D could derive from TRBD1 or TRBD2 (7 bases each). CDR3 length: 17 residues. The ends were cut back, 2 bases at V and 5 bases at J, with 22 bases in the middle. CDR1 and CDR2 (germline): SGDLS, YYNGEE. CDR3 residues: CASSVRPGGVNAETQYF. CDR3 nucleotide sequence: TGTGCCAGCAGCGTGCGCCCAGGGGGGGTTAACGCCGAGACCCAGTACTTC.